Each of the 16 T cell receptor beta chains below was sequenced from the same sample in a study of blood T cell repertoires in COVID-19. This table comes from immunoSEQ multiplex PCR, and its TCRdb copy is limited to in-frame clones, with some not included. The sample lists 300,000 or so clones; 70% to 90% were seen once. The material sequenced was peripheral blood. The receptors were sampled from a woman aged 45-65 years who had recovered from COVID-19.

This chain links TRBV2 with TRBJ1-2; the D gene is possibly TRBD1 (6 bases). Germline lookup yields CDR1 SNHLY and CDR2 FYNNEI. The CDR3 loop spans 14 amino acids. With 6 bases removed from V and 8 bases from J, the gap between germline ends came to 19 bases. In DNA form, the CDR3 reads TGTGCCAGCAGAGACAGGCCTAAACGGTACGGCTACACCTTC. Its protein product is CASRDRPKRYGYTF.

This chain joins TRBV18 and TRBJ2-1; TRBD1 might be the D (5 bases). From germline, CDR1 is KGHSH and CDR2 LQKENI. The ends were cut back, 0 bases at V and 9 bases at J, with 12 bases in the middle. This CDR3 comprises 14 residues. In nucleotides, the CDR3 is TGTGCCAGCTCACCACCGGTGATAGGGGTTGAGCAGTTCTTC. It is translated as CASSPPVIGVEQFF.

V usage is TRBV10-3 and J usage is TRBJ2-1; perhaps TRBD1 as D (5 bases). The V end was cut by 0 bases, the J end by 4 bases, with 10 bases between. The germline V gene has CDR1 ENHRY and CDR2 SYGVKD. This CDR3 is built from 15 residues. For the CDR3, the DNA is TGTGCCATCAGTGAGTCGGAACAGGAGTACAATGAGCAGTTCTTC. Translation gives CAISESEQEYNEQFF.

V is TRBV9 and J is TRBJ2-5; no definite D call. Germline-derived CDR1 and CDR2 are SGDLS and YYNGEE. V was trimmed by 2 bases and J by 1 base, leaving 12 bases between them. The CDR3 has 15 residues. For the CDR3, the DNA is TGTGCCAGCAGCGTCCTGAGTAGCAGCCAAGAGACCCAGTACTTC. Its translation: CASSVLSSSQETQYF.

The V and J genes are TRBV4-1 and TRBJ2-2, with TRBD1 matching over 11 bases. This CDR3 comprises 21 residues. CDR1 and CDR2 (germline): MGHRA, YSYEKL. V shed 8 bases and J 6 bases; nucleotides not matched to a gene: 26. CDR3 sequence: CASASHLAREDRGLFAGELFF. CDR3 DNA sequence: TGCGCCAGCGCTAGTCACCTTGCTAGGGAGGACAGGGGGCTTTTCGCCGGGGAGCTGTTTTTT.

V usage is TRBV28 and J usage is TRBJ1-2; the D gene is possibly TRBD1 (6 bases). The CDR3 consists of 14 residues. Germline V gene sequence: CDR1 MDHEN, CDR2 SYDVKM. Trimming stripped 5 bases from V and 3 bases from J, with 13 bases between. The CDR3 region is CASSLHRVYYGYTF. The CDR3 nucleotides are TGTGCCAGCAGTCTACACAGGGTGTACTATGGCTACACCTTC.

The gene calls are TRBV7-8 and TRBJ2-1; 9 bases map to TRBD2. The CDR3 has 15 residues. Losses at the gene ends were 1 base for V and 10 bases for J; bases not matched to a gene: 8. CDR1 and CDR2 from the germline V gene are SGHVS and FQNEAQ. CDR3 loop: CASSLGVAGVGEQFF. Here the CDR3 DNA reads TGTGCCAGCAGCTTAGGAGTAGCGGGAGTCGGCGAGCAGTTCTTC.

This clone occurred once. This chain connects TRBV7-8 to TRBJ1-1; 8 bases fit TRBD1. CDR1 and CDR2 from the germline V gene are SGHVS and FQNEAQ. The J segment lost 2 bases and the V segment lost 6 bases, leaving 8 bases of the junction unmatched. CDR3 size: 15 residues. CDR3 in amino acids: CASRSDRVGNTEAFF. The CDR3 DNA reads TGTGCCAGCAGGTCGGACAGGGTGGGTAACACTGAAGCTTTCTTT. Complete variable domain (other parts from reference TRBV7-8 and TRBJ1-1): GAGVSQSPRYKVAKRGQDVALRCDPISGHVSLFWYQQALGQGPEFLTYFQNEAQLDKSGLPSDRFFAERPEGSVSTLKIQRTQQEDSAVYLCASRSDRVGNTEAFFGQGTRLTVV.

The V call is TRBV30, the J call TRBJ2-2, with 9 bases aligning to TRBD2. CDR1 is GTSNPN and CDR2 is SVGIG in the germline V gene (reference sequence). The CDR3 is 14 amino acids. With 0 bases clipped from V and 8 bases from J, the junction kept 4 bases outside the gene matches. The CDR3 loop is CAWSVSSGRGELFF. CDR3 sequence (DNA): TGTGCCTGGAGTGTTAGTAGCGGGAGAGGGGAGCTGTTTTTT.

The chain is built from TRBV4-3 and TRBJ1-2; 9 bases align to TRBD1. The CDR3 length is 15 residues. V was clipped by 3 bases and J by 0 bases; unmatched bases: 2. CDR1 LGHNA and CDR2 YSLEER come from the germline V gene. CDR3 residues: CASSQGQGANYGYTF. DNA for the CDR3: TGCGCCAGCAGCCAGGGACAGGGAGCTAACTATGGCTACACCTTC.

The rearrangement joins TRBV6-2 or TRBV6-3 to TRBJ2-7, with 7 bases fitting TRBD2. V shed 0 bases and J 4 bases; nucleotides not matched to a gene: 3. This CDR3 has 14 amino acids. The germline V gene has CDR1 MNHEY and CDR2 SVGEGT. The CDR3 nucleotides are TGTGCCAGCAGTTACTCAAGCGGGGCATACGAGCAGTACTTC. Encoded protein: CASSYSSGAYEQYF.

This chain connects TRBV10-3 to TRBJ2-7; TRBD2 matches 8 bases. Germline CDR1 and CDR2: ENHRY and SYGVKD. Trimming at V came to 4 bases and at J to 3 bases, leaving 5 bases not matched to a gene. This CDR3 has 14 amino acids. The CDR3 coding sequence is TGTGCCATCAGTGGTAGCGGGAACAACTACGAGCAGTACTTC. Amino acids: CAISGSGNNYEQYF.

The chain employs TRBV19 and TRBJ1-6; no reliable D call. V lost 4 bases to trimming and J lost 6 bases, with 10 bases between them. Per the germline V gene, CDR1 is LNHDA and CDR2 is SQIVND (reference sequence). There are 14 residues in the CDR3. The CDR3: CASSRRPSNSPLHF. As DNA, the CDR3 is TGTGCCAGTAGTAGGAGGCCGAGTAATTCACCCCTCCACTTT.

For this clone: Other DNA sequences in this sample translate to the same CDR3. The V and J genes are TRBV19 and TRBJ1-4, with a weak D call TRBD1 (5 bases). V was clipped by 5 bases and J by 2 bases, with 12 bases between them. The CDR3 totals 15 residues. Germline V gene data show CDR1 as LNHDA and CDR2 as SQIVND (reference sequence). The CDR3 protein is CASSGGTATNEKLFF. As DNA, the CDR3 is TGTGCCAGTAGTGGAGGGACCGCTACTAATGAAAAACTGTTTTTT.

This clone showed up just once. This rearrangement joins TRBV7-2 to TRBJ2-2; 10 positions match TRBD2. The CDR3 runs to 16 residues. Germline CDR1 reads SGHTA; CDR2 reads FQGNSA. V was pared by 0 bases and J by 7 bases, with 5 bases of the junction left unmatched. The CDR3 region is CASSLAAGGPGGELFF. The CDR3 DNA reads TGTGCCAGCAGCTTAGCAGCGGGAGGGCCAGGCGGGGAGCTGTTTTTT.

The chain carries TRBV10-3 and TRBJ2-3; a possible D gene is TRBD1 (6 bases). Germline V lookup: CDR1 ENHRY, CDR2 SYGVKD. Deletions cut 6 bases from V and 0 bases from J, with 25 bases between. CDR3 length equals 19 residues. CDR3 nucleotide sequence: TGTGCCATCAGCTGGAAGAGCTCCGGGACACCAGAGAGCACAGATACGCAGTATTTT. It codes for CAISWKSSGTPESTDTQYF.